These 5 T cell receptor beta chains came from one sample sequenced in a study of cytomegalovirus exposure and HLA in healthy donors. The PCR employed 60 Vbeta primers together with 13 Jbeta primers. Profiling relied on immunoSEQ multiplex PCR, and the TCRdb table lists in-frame clones only, not all of them. The sample records about 140,000 clones, 75% to 90% being singletons. The material sequenced was PBMCs. All receptors come from a woman aged 25 to 39 in good health and CMV-seronegative.

This clone was seen more than once but under ten times. The chain has TRBV4-1 and TRBJ1-5, with D perhaps matching TRBD1 (5 bases). The CDR3 contains 15 residues. V shed 3 bases and J shed 4 bases, with 13 bases lying between them. Germline lookup yields CDR1 MGHRA and CDR2 YSYEKL. This chain's CDR3 is CASSHPGQGNQPQHF. Written as DNA, the CDR3 is TGCGCCAGCAGCCATCCCGGACAAGGAAATCAGCCCCAGCATTTT.

This chain uses TRBV7-2 with TRBJ1-2; TRBD1 aligns across 8 bases. V shed 5 bases and J 6 bases; nucleotides not matched to a gene: 14. Germline CDR1 SGHTA, CDR2 FQGNSA. The CDR3 is 16 residues long. CDR3 sequence: CASSRDLDQGADGYTF. CDR3 DNA: TGTGCCAGCAGCCGAGACCTAGACCAGGGGGCGGATGGCTACACCTTC.

The rearrangement uses TRBV14 and TRBJ2-1; 8 nucleotides agree with TRBD1. From germline, CDR1 is SGHDN and CDR2 FVKESK. J gave up 4 bases and V 3 bases, and 5 bases lay outside the gene matches. This CDR3 is built from 15 residues. The CDR3 region has the DNA TGTGCCAGCAGCCAGAACAGGGGGGTTTACAATGAGCAGTTCTTC. Protein product: CASSQNRGVYNEQFF.

The chain links TRBV6-5 to TRBJ2-7; D is perhaps TRBD1 (6 bases). V was cut by 7 bases and J by 6 bases, with 16 bases left in between. The CDR3 contains 13 residues. In germline, CDR1 is MNHEY, CDR2 SVGAGI. The CDR3 region is CASTRGQGLEQYF. The CDR3, as DNA: TGTGCCAGCACCCGTGGTCAGGGGCTCGAGCAGTACTTC.

The chain employs TRBV6-1 and TRBJ2-1; the match to TRBD1 covers 7 bases. The CDR3 has 15 amino acids. Trimming cost V 6 bases and J 2 bases; bases outside gene matches: 7. From germline, CDR1 is MNHNS and CDR2 SASEGT. CDR3 protein: CASRSPGQTYNEQFF. CDR3 DNA: TGTGCCAGCAGATCACCGGGACAGACCTACAATGAGCAGTTCTTC.